The clone carrying this T cell receptor beta chain came up once. These data originate in a study of blood T cell repertoires in COVID-19. Study in general: The study drew acute and convalescent COVID-19 samples from the United States, Italy and Spain. Sample material is recorded as cDNA or gDNA derived from T cells, B-cell-depleted T cells, or PBMCs.

Per the original data handling: Researchers report that nucleated cell counts were estimated from reference gene primer amplification. Profiled with immunoSEQ multiplex PCR; TCRdb holds only in-frame clones, not every one. That table gives V, J and clone size, and the DNA gave D and trimming. The sample has over 60,000 clones, about four fifths seen once. CDR1 is KGHSH, CDR2 LQKENI, per germline. Trimming took off 6 bases at V and 1 base at J, with 8 bases between the two ends. The CDR3 runs to 13 residues. V and J are TRBV18 and TRBJ2-3; TRBD2 is a possible D gene (5 bases). Sequencing was done on a sample of peripheral blood. The TCR was taken from a human donor in a cohort sampled during active COVID-19. CDR3 residues: CASSPRGTDTQYF. CDR3 coding DNA: TGTGCCAGCTCCCCGAGGGGCACAGATACGCAGTATTTT.